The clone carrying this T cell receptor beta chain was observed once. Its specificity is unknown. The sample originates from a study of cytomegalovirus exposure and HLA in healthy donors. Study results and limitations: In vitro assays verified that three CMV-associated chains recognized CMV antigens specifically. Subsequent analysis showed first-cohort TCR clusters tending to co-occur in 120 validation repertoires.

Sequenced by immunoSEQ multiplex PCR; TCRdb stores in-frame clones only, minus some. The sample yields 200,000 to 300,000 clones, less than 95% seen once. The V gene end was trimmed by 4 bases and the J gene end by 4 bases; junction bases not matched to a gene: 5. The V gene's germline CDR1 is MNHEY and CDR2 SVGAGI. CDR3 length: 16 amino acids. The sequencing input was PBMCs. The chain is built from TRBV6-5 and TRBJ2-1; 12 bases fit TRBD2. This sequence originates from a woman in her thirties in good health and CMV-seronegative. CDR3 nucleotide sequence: TGTGCCAGCAGTTTCAGGACTAGCGGGGCTTACAATGAGCAGTTCTTC. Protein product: CASSFRTSGAYNEQFF.